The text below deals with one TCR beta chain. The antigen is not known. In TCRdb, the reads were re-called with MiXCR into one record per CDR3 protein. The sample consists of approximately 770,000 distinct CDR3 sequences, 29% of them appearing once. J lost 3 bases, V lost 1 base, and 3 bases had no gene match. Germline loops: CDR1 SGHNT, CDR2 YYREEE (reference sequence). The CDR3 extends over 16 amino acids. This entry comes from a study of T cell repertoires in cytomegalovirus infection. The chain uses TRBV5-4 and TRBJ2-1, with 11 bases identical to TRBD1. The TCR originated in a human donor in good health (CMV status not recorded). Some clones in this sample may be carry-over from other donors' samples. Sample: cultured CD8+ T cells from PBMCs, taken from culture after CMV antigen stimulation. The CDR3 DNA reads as TGTGCCAGCAGCTTGCATGGGACAGGGGGCTACAATGAGCAGTTCTTC. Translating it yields CASSLHGTGGYNEQFF.